Described below is a single T cell receptor (beta chain) sequence and its context. Antigen: not known. Here immunoSEQ multiplex PCR was the method, and the copy in TCRdb shows in-frame clones only, minus some. The top ten clones hold under 35% of a sample with 12,000 or so clones, about 82% of them seen once. This specimen belongs to a study of OX40 agonist ivuxolimab in advanced cancers. For the study at large: Ivuxolimab, an agonist antibody against OX40 (CD134), was given to patients. Having had anti-PD-1, anti-PD-L1 or anti-CTLA-4 therapy before was allowed, and around 44% had some.

Trimming cost V 3 bases and J 2 bases, with 14 bases left between them. Looked up from germline, CDR1 is MDHEN and CDR2 is SYDVKM. The CDR3 is 15 amino acids. Study-level results: Expanded clones were, on average, more numerous in CD8+ T cells than in CD4+.

This TCR was recovered from an adult with an advanced solid tumor such as melanoma, head and neck, liver or kidney cancer. This material consisted of CD4+ or CD8+ T cells sorted from blood, taken in a trial of the OX40 agonist ivuxolimab. J is TRBJ2-7 and V is TRBV28, with D possibly matching TRBD2 (6 bases). CDR3 loop: CASSLVATGAYEQYF. The CDR3 DNA reads TGTGCCAGCAGTTTGGTAGCGACGGGAGCCTACGAGCAGTACTTC.